This T cell receptor beta chain was identified during a study of CD8 T cells in ankylosing spondylitis. In making TCR beta libraries, quantitative 5'-RACE with molecular barcodes was used. TCRdb analysed the 5' RACE reads with MiXCR anew, one entry per CDR3 protein. The repertoire has about 140,000 distinct CDR3 sequences, over 9.5% of them found once; the top ten carry 4.1%. The CDR3 runs 14 residues. V was clipped by 2 bases and J by 0 bases, with 7 bases between them. CDR1 and CDR2 from the germline V gene are MNHNS and SASEGT. Study-level points and caveats: Disease-linked clones proved CD8+ and comparatively uncommon in peripheral blood. A TCR beta motif made of fewer than ten highly homologous variants seemed typical of ankylosing spondylitis blood. In ankylosing spondylitis patients, matched synovial fluid reportedly showed significant enrichment of disease-linked clones.

This clonotype was picked up many times. No antigen is known for it. The chain employs TRBV6-1 and TRBJ1-2; D is unresolved. This TCR derives from a female donor with ankylosing spondylitis or in good health (not recorded which). The sequencing input was blood, either unsorted or a sorted T cell fraction (not recorded which). This CDR3 reads CASSESVTNYGYTF. The CDR3 nucleotides are TGTGCCAGCAGTGAATCGGTGACTAACTATGGCTACACCTTC.